These 22 T cell receptor gamma chains were sequenced from one sample in a study of gamma delta lymphoproliferative disorders and STAT genes. TCRdb called clones anew from the multiplex PCR reads with CATT. The data contain around 1,500 gamma-chain clones, 9% to 10% of them singletons. Sequencing used genomic DNA taken from PBMCs of patients and controls. Sequenced input: blood. Receptors originate from a human donor in good health.

By share, this clone ranks as medium-sized (0.01 to 0.1%). The chain employs TRGV9 and TRGJ1 or TRGJ2. The J gene comes from matching the DNA to germline here; TCRdb lacks it. The V gene end was trimmed by 9 bases and the J gene end by 12 bases; junction bases not matched to a gene: 11. Germline V gene sequence: CDR1 GITISATS, CDR2 ISYDGTV (reference sequence). This CDR3 region has 10 residues. The CDR3 region is CALDSRGKLF. In nucleotides, the CDR3 is TGTGCCTTGGACTCCCGCGGGAAACTCTTT.

This clone is medium-sized. TCRdb assigns this DNA the protein of a much larger clone, which departs from its translation at residue 8; this likely reflects a read error, and the protein shown comes from translating the DNA. J is TRGJ1 or TRGJ2 and V is TRGV3. Since TCRdb gives no J gene, matching the DNA to germline was used here to assign it. This CDR3 region has 14 residues. After removal of 0 bases from V and 3 bases from J, the junction contained 5 bases not matched to a gene. The germline gives CDR1 VTNTFY, CDR2 YDVSTARD (reference sequence). The CDR3 here is CATWDRPPYYKKLF. The DNA for the CDR3 is TGTGCCACCTGGGACAGGCCTCCTTATTATAAGAAACTCTTT.

This clone is labeled as medium-sized. The chain combines TRGV8 with TRGJ1 or TRGJ2. Here the J gene was assigned by germline matching of the DNA, as TCRdb has none. Unmatched junction bases numbered 15, after V lost 3 bases and J lost 10 bases. Germline V CDR1 and CDR2: VENAVY, YDSYNSRV. There are 14 residues in the CDR3. DNA of the CDR3: TGTGCCACCTGGGATTTGGCAAGAATATCAAAGAAACTCTTT. Residues: CATWDLARISKKLF.

The V gene is TRGV10, the J gene TRGJ1 or TRGJ2. The J gene, missing from TCRdb, was assigned here through DNA to germline matching. TRGV10 is given ORF status, its function remaining uncertain. This CDR3 is 16 amino acids long. Losses at the gene ends were 8 bases for V and 2 bases for J; bases not matched to a gene: 16. CDR3 sequence: CAAWEAGGKHYYKKLF. The CDR3 DNA follows: TGTGCTGCGTGGGAGGCGGGGGGGAAACATTATTATAAGAAACTCTTT.

This clone is deemed large. The V gene is TRGV10, the J gene TRGJP1. Because TCRdb records no J gene, it was assigned here through a match of the DNA to germline. TRGV10 falls under the ORF class, with uncertain function. This CDR3 region has 13 residues. V lost 8 bases and J lost 13; bases outside the gene matches: 14. CDR3 sequence (DNA): TGTGCTGCGTGGGATTCAGAACGTTCGTTCAAGATATTT. Protein sequence: CAAWDSERSFKIF.

This clone is classed as medium-sized. The chain has TRGV8 and TRGJ1 or TRGJ2. The J gene was not available in TCRdb and was assigned here by matching the DNA to germline segments. The CDR3 loop spans 13 amino acids. Germline-derived CDR1 and CDR2 are VENAVY and YDSYNSRV. V trimming: 9 bases; J trimming: 0 bases; junction bases outside the gene matches: 8. CDR3 nucleotides: TGTGCCACCCACTCTTTGAATTATTATAAGAAACTCTTT. As protein: CATHSLNYYKKLF.

This chain links TRGV10 with TRGJ1 or TRGJ2. Matching the DNA to germline supplied the J gene, which TCRdb does not give. TRGV10 is assigned to the ORF class and has an uncertain function. This CDR3 has 13 residues. V gave up 8 bases and J gave up 6 bases; unmatched junction bases: 11. The DNA of the CDR3 is TGTGCTGCGTGGGATGAAAGTGCTTATAAGAAACTCTTT. Its translation: CAAWDESAYKKLF.

By share of the sample, this clone is medium-sized. The sample holds other DNA sequences that translate to the same CDR3. This chain connects TRGV3 to TRGJ1 or TRGJ2. Since TCRdb gives no J gene, matching the DNA to germline was used here to assign it. Germline V gives CDR1 VTNTFY, CDR2 YDVSTARD (reference sequence). Trimming at V came to 0 bases and at J to 4 bases, leaving 3 bases not matched to a gene. The CDR3 sequence is 13 residues long. The CDR3, as DNA: TGTGCCACCTGGGACAGGCTCTATTATAAGAAACTCTTT. Translated: CATWDRLYYKKLF.

This clone is labeled as medium-sized. The V gene is TRGV3, the J gene TRGJP2. No J gene was available from TCRdb, and it was assigned here by a germline match of the DNA. In germline, CDR1 is VTNTFY, CDR2 YDVSTARD (reference sequence). This CDR3 has 15 amino acids. J was trimmed by 5 bases and V by 1 base; bases with no gene match: 7. This CDR3 reads CATWDSLTSDWIKTF. The CDR3 bases are TGTGCCACCTGGGACAGCCTGACGAGTGATTGGATCAAGACGTTT.

This clone is judged medium-sized. At one end, the junction sequence differs from germline, possibly due to a read error. The chain employs TRGV4 and TRGJP2. TCRdb supplies no J gene; here it was assigned by aligning the nucleotide sequence to germline. In germline, CDR1 is EGSTGY, CDR2 YDSYTSSV. The CDR3 runs to 14 residues. CDR3 amino acids: CATLDSSGDWIKTF. The CDR3 coding sequence is TGTGCCACCTTAGATTCTAGTGGTGATTGGATCAAGACGTTT.

This clone is labeled medium-sized. The chain uses TRGV8 and TRGJ1 or TRGJ2. In the absence of a J gene in TCRdb, the DNA was matched to germline to assign it here. The CDR3 is 13 residues long. Germline V lookup: CDR1 VENAVY, CDR2 YDSYNSRV. V dropped 0 bases and J dropped 3; count of bases not matched to a gene: 2. The CDR3 here is CATWDRVYYKKLF. CDR3 bases: TGTGCCACCTGGGATAGGGTTTATTATAAGAAACTCTTT.

The J gene is TRGJP2; the V gene was not called. The CDR3 covers 10 residues. This CDR3 is CATSHGIKTF. As DNA, the CDR3 is TGTGCCACCTCACATGGAATCAAGACGTTT.

By sample share, this clone is medium-sized. The listed TCRdb protein conflicts with the DNA translation at residue 6, and the protein shown is translated directly from the DNA. This rearrangement joins TRGV2 to TRGJ1 or TRGJ2. Because TCRdb records no J gene, it was assigned here through a match of the DNA to germline. The V and J ends lost 2 bases and 0 bases, in that order; junction bases with no gene match: 1. Germline lookup yields CDR1 EGSNGY and CDR2 YDSYNSKV. CDR3 length equals 13 residues. The CDR3 DNA sequence: TGTGCCACCTGGGACGCGAATTATTATAAGAAACTCTTT. Encoded protein: CATWDANYYKKLF.

On this clone: Only one base separates this from a far larger clonotype, so it likely reflects a read error. The identical CDR3 is also encoded by other nucleotide sequences in the sample. The CDR3, as DNA: TGTGCTGCGTGTTGGGGGGTGAGGTATAAGAAACTCTTT. Its protein product is CAACWGVRYKKLF. V gene TRGV10 combines with J gene TRGJ1 or TRGJ2. The J gene is not listed in TCRdb, so it was assigned here from a DNA match to germline. TRGV10 is annotated as an ORF whose role is uncertain. The CDR3 loop spans 13 amino acids.

In its sample, this clone ranks as medium-sized. CDR3 DNA sequence: TGTGCCACCTGGGAGTCCATTTGCCATTATAAGAAACTCTTT. Protein: CATWESICHYKKLF. The rearrangement uses TRGV8 and TRGJ1 or TRGJ2. TCRdb leaves out the J gene; it was filled in here by matching the DNA to germline. The CDR3 spans 14 residues. V shed 4 bases and J 5 bases; nucleotides not matched to a gene: 11. From germline, CDR1 is VENAVY and CDR2 YDSYNSRV.

Within the sample, this clone is medium-sized. The chain joins TRGV2 to TRGJ1 or TRGJ2. In the absence of a J gene in TCRdb, the DNA was matched to germline to assign it here. With V trimmed by 0 bases and J by 7 bases, 3 bases remained unmatched. This CDR3 has 12 residues. Germline assignment: CDR1 EGSNGY and CDR2 YDSYNSKV. CDR3 protein: CATWDGPYKKLF. CDR3 sequence (DNA): TGTGCCACCTGGGACGGGCCCTATAAGAAACTCTTT.

This clone qualifies as medium-sized (0.01 to 0.1%). The chain links TRGV10 to TRGJP2. The J gene, not given by TCRdb, was assigned here from a germline match of the nucleotide sequence. TRGV10 is treated as an ORF (open reading frame) with a function not yet certain. The junction had 10 bases not matched to a gene; V was cut back by 8 bases and J by 3 bases. The CDR3 contains 15 residues. CDR3 sequence: CAAWDYTGSDWIKTF. The CDR3 DNA is TGTGCTGCGTGGGATTATACGGGTAGTGATTGGATCAAGACGTTT.

This clone was counted at least ten times. TRGV2 is the V gene, and the J gene was not called. This CDR3 has 10 amino acids. Germline V gene lookup returns CDR1 EGSNGY and CDR2 YDSYNSKV. CDR3 protein: CATWDGPFLF. DNA for the CDR3: TGTGCCACCTGGGACGGGCCATTTCTCTTT.

This clone ranks as medium-sized. J is TRGJ1 or TRGJ2 and V is TRGV8. TCRdb leaves out the J gene; it was filled in here by matching the DNA to germline. The CDR3 is made up of 13 amino acids. V lost 2 bases and J lost 3; bases outside the gene matches: 4. CDR1 is VENAVY, CDR2 YDSYNSRV, per germline. The CDR3 sequence: CATWDKAYYKKLF. The CDR3 bases are TGTGCCACCTGGGATAAGGCTTATTATAAGAAACTCTTT.

This clone is categorized as medium-sized (0.01 to 0.1%). The CDR3, as DNA: TGTGCCTTGTGGGAGGTGCAAGGCCGGCAGAAACTCTTT. Its protein product is CALWEVQGRQKLF. The rearrangement links TRGV9 to TRGJ1 or TRGJ2. No J segment appears in TCRdb, so it was assigned here by matching the sequence to germline. CDR1 and CDR2 (germline): GITISATS, ISYDGTV (reference sequence). With V trimmed by 0 bases and J by 11 bases, 10 bases remained unmatched. The length of the CDR3 is 13 residues.

This clone qualifies as large (0.1 to 1%). The rearrangement links TRGV10 to TRGJP1. The J gene comes from matching the DNA to germline here; TCRdb lacks it. TRGV10 is noted as an ORF with a role that remains uncertain. V shed 8 bases, J shed 2 bases, and the junction held 15 bases outside the gene matches. This CDR3 is built from 17 residues. The CDR3 spells CAAWGGTSRTTGWFKIF. The CDR3 DNA follows: TGTGCTGCGTGGGGGGGGACGTCCAGGACCACTGGTTGGTTCAAGATATTT.

By proportion, this clone is medium-sized. V and J are TRGV8 and TRGJ1 or TRGJ2. Here the J gene came from matching the DNA to germline, since TCRdb omits it. Germline V gene data show CDR1 as VENAVY and CDR2 as YDSYNSRV. The junction had 4 bases not matched to a gene; V was cut back by 0 bases and J by 2 bases. The CDR3 is 14 residues long. The CDR3 region has the DNA TGTGCCACCTGGGATAGGTCGGATTATTATAAGAAACTCTTT. Its protein is CATWDRSDYYKKLF.